The present entry profiles one TCR beta chain with its context. Its antigen is unidentified. Relative to the germline gene, one junction end is altered; a read error may explain this. The CDR3 is made up of 17 amino acids. CDR1 is MGHRA and CDR2 is YSYEKL in the germline V gene. The data stem from a study of OX40 agonist ivuxolimab in advanced cancers. Study context: Patients took ivuxolimab, an agonistic anti-OX40 (CD134) antibody. Patients received ivuxolimab, an intravenous treatment, every 2 weeks at 0.01 to 10 mg/kg.

Sequencing was performed with immunoSEQ multiplex PCR; in TCRdb, only in-frame clones are kept and a portion is missing. Among about 19,000 clones listed, roughly 70% were seen once. Findings and caveats of the study: What antigens the expanded peripheral T cells recognized was never established.

The chain combines TRBV4-1 with TRBJ2-2; 7 bases map to TRBD2. This clonotype was sampled from an adult with an advanced solid tumor such as melanoma, head and neck, liver or kidney cancer. The source material was CD4+ or CD8+ T cells sorted from blood, sampled in a trial of the OX40 agonist ivuxolimab. The CDR3 reads CASTQYHGTIGTGELFF. The CDR3 DNA sequence: TGCGCCAGCACCCAATATCATGGGACTATCGGGACCGGGGAGCTGTTTTTT.